Listed here are 27 T cell receptor beta chains from one sample, sequenced in a study of shared clonotypes between healthy human individuals. Assay: immunoSEQ multiplex PCR; the TCRdb copy retains only in-frame clones and omits some. The repertoire holds about 380,000 clones, with about 96% as singletons. Sequenced material: memory CD8+ T cells sorted from blood. Subset in this sample: CD45RO+ cells pooled with CCR7-negative TemRA cells. All receptors come from a young man in good health.

The gene calls are TRBV6-1 and TRBJ2-3, with 7 nucleotides matching TRBD2. After removal of 0 bases from V and 6 bases from J, the junction contained 15 bases not matched to a gene. Germline CDR1 reads MNHNS; CDR2 reads SASEGT. The CDR3 runs to 18 residues. CDR3 in amino acids: CASSEANMIAGEGDTQYF. Here the CDR3 DNA reads TGTGCCAGCAGTGAAGCGAATATGATTGCGGGAGAAGGGGATACGCAGTATTTT.

V is TRBV6-1 and J is TRBJ1-3, with TRBD1 matching 7 bases. Germline-derived CDR1 and CDR2 are MNHNS and SASEGT. The CDR3 sequence is 15 residues long. V lost 6 bases and J lost 4; bases outside the gene matches: 9. The DNA of the CDR3 is TGTGCCAGCAGCTATAACGACAGGGTCGGAAACACCATATATTTT. The encoded protein is CASSYNDRVGNTIYF.

This chain links TRBV15 with TRBJ2-7, with D possibly being TRBD1 (6 bases). This CDR3 region has 17 residues. The ends were cut back, 0 bases at V and 0 bases at J, with 15 bases in the middle. Germline CDR1 is LNHNV and CDR2 is YYDKDF (reference sequence). CDR3 DNA: TGTGCCACCAGCAGAGATTTTCGGGACACAAGCTCCTACGAGCAGTACTTC. Protein: CATSRDFRDTSSYEQYF.

The chain links TRBV6-1 to TRBJ1-1, with D perhaps TRBD1 (5 bases). Germline CDR1 is MNHNS and CDR2 is SASEGT. The CDR3 length is 13 residues. V was shortened by 5 bases and J by 6 bases, with 13 bases between the two germline ends. CDR3: CASSPDRRAEAFF. The CDR3 nucleotides read TGTGCCAGCAGTCCCGACAGACGGGCTGAAGCTTTCTTT.

The chain couples TRBV30 to TRBJ1-4, with 7 bases aligning to TRBD1. Germline V CDR1 and CDR2: GTSNPN, SVGIG (reference sequence). This CDR3 is 16 amino acids long. The V segment lost 1 base and the J segment 5 bases; nucleotides outside the gene matches: 10. The CDR3 loop reads CAWSDLQGGGNEKLFF. The CDR3 region has the DNA TGTGCCTGGAGTGACCTCCAGGGGGGGGGCAATGAAAAACTGTTTTTT. Based on the CDR3 plus reference TRBV30 and TRBJ1-4, the full variable domain is SQTIHQWPATLVQPVGSPLSLECTVEGTSNPNLYWYRQAAGRGLQLLFYSVGIGQISSEVPQNLSASRPQDRQFILSSKKLLLSDSGFYLCAWSDLQGGGNEKLFFGSGTQLSVL.

The J gene is TRBJ2-7, the V gene TRBV5-1; D call uncertain. The CDR3 length is 15 residues. Germline V gene lookup returns CDR1 SGHRS and CDR2 YFSETQ. V was cut by 0 bases and J by 2 bases, with 12 bases left in between. This chain's CDR3 is CASSLERNTPYEQYF. Written as DNA, the CDR3 is TGCGCCAGCAGCTTGGAGCGCAACACTCCCTACGAGCAGTACTTC.

Here the CDR3 DNA reads TGCGCCAGCAGCCAAGAGGGGGTCCGCGAAGCTTTCTTT. This codes for CASSQEGVREAFF. V usage is TRBV4-1 and J usage is TRBJ1-1, with D possibly TRBD1 on 5 matching bases. The V gene lost 0 bases and the J gene lost 8 bases, with 10 bases spanning the gap. In germline, CDR1 is MGHRA, CDR2 YSYEKL. CDR3 length equals 13 residues.

This chain joins TRBV5-4 and TRBJ2-7; possibly TRBD1 or TRBD2 for D (5 bases each). Trimming shortened V by 3 bases and J by 5 bases, and 18 bases separated the two germline ends. There are 15 residues in the CDR3. The V gene's germline CDR1 is SGHNT and CDR2 YYREEE (reference sequence). CDR3 loop: CASSYPGTGFDEQYF. CDR3 sequence (DNA): TGTGCCAGCAGCTACCCCGGGACGGGGTTCGACGAGCAGTACTTC.

This chain joins TRBV9 and TRBJ2-3; 7 bases fit TRBD1. The V gene end was trimmed by 4 bases and the J gene end by 3 bases; junction bases not matched to a gene: 11. This CDR3 comprises 16 residues. Germline CDR1 and CDR2: SGDLS and YYNGEE. The DNA of the CDR3 is TGTGCCAGCAGCCCTAACAGGGGCCGATGGACAGATACGCAGTATTTT. Translated, it gives CASSPNRGRWTDTQYF.

The chain employs TRBV10-3 and TRBJ2-2; D remains unclear. The CDR3 runs 11 residues. Trimming shortened V by 4 bases and J by 7 bases, and 4 bases separated the two germline ends. In germline, CDR1 is ENHRY, CDR2 SYGVKD. CDR3: CAISVGGELFF. Here the CDR3 DNA reads TGTGCCATCAGTGTGGGCGGGGAGCTGTTTTTT.

The rearrangement joins TRBV28 to TRBJ2-1; TRBD2 agrees at 12 bases. Losses at the gene ends were 3 bases for V and 2 bases for J; bases not matched to a gene: 5. Germline lookup yields CDR1 MDHEN and CDR2 SYDVKM. This CDR3 region has 17 residues. The CDR3 region has the DNA TGTGCCAGCAGTTTGCCGGGACTAGCGGGCGCCTACAATGAGCAGTTCTTC. Amino acid sequence: CASSLPGLAGAYNEQFF.

The chain is built from TRBV28 and TRBJ1-5, with D possibly being TRBD1 (6 bases). Germline-derived CDR1 and CDR2 are MDHEN and SYDVKM. The CDR3 has 14 residues. V was clipped by 3 bases and J by 13 bases, with 19 bases between them. The CDR3 is CASSLSSKQGRQHF. DNA for the CDR3: TGTGCCAGCAGTTTGTCCTCAAAACAGGGTAGGCAGCATTTT.

The J gene is TRBJ2-7, the V gene TRBV2, with a possible D match to TRBD2 (6 bases). The V end was cut by 2 bases, the J end by 3 bases, with 26 bases between. This CDR3 is built from 19 residues. Germline CDR1 and CDR2: SNHLY and FYNNEI. The CDR3 coding sequence is TGTGCCAGCAGTGAAAGCCCCCCGGGAGCGGCCCGTTCCGACTACGAGCAGTACTTC. Translated, it gives CASSESPPGAARSDYEQYF.

The CDR3 sequence: CASSLGTGVHEQYF. CDR3 DNA sequence: TGCGCCAGCAGCTTGGGGACAGGGGTCCACGAGCAGTACTTC. The genes are TRBV5-1 and TRBJ2-7, with TRBD1 identical over 9 bases. There are 14 residues in the CDR3. Per germline, CDR1 SGHRS and CDR2 YFSETQ. Trimming at V came to 0 bases and at J to 5 bases, leaving 3 bases not matched to a gene.

This rearrangement joins TRBV30 to TRBJ2-5, with 8 bases identical to TRBD2. CDR3 size: 12 residues. Trimming cost V 6 bases and J 4 bases; bases outside gene matches: 4. The germline V gene has CDR1 GTSNPN and CDR2 SVGIG (reference sequence). The CDR3 loop is CACGRGIETQYF. The CDR3 nucleotides are TGTGCCTGCGGGAGGGGCATAGAGACCCAGTACTTC.

V usage is TRBV10-3 and J usage is TRBJ2-7; D uncertain. Trimming removed 0 bases from V and 5 bases from J, with 5 bases in between. CDR1 ENHRY and CDR2 SYGVKD come from the germline V gene. The CDR3 runs 12 residues. The chain's CDR3 is CAISESTDEQYF. CDR3 bases: TGTGCCATCAGTGAGTCGACGGACGAGCAGTACTTC.

The J gene is TRBJ2-2, the V gene TRBV7-2, with TRBD2 identical over 9 bases. CDR1 is SGHTA, CDR2 FQGNSA, per germline. This CDR3 spans 15 amino acids. V shed 5 bases and J 8 bases; nucleotides not matched to a gene: 9. CDR3 protein: CASSRFSGREGELFF. DNA of the CDR3: TGTGCCAGCAGCCGGTTTAGCGGGAGAGAGGGGGAGCTGTTTTTT.

This clone was picked up one time. The J gene is TRBJ1-3, the V gene TRBV5-5; D is undetermined. Trimming removed 0 bases at V and 4 bases at J, with 8 bases between. Germline V lookup: CDR1 SGHKS, CDR2 YYEKEE (reference sequence). The CDR3 runs to 14 residues. The DNA for the CDR3 is TGTGCCAGCAGCTTGGAGGGTGAAGGAAACACCATATATTTT. It encodes CASSLEGEGNTIYF.

J is TRBJ1-5 and V is TRBV21-1. TRBV21-1 represents a pseudogene. The length of the CDR3 is 15 residues. The chain's CDR3 is CASSLLGGLNQPQHF. DNA for the CDR3: TGTGCCAGCAGCTTATTGGGCGGTCTGAATCAGCCCCAGCATTTT.

The J gene is TRBJ1-3, the V gene TRBV5-6; no definite D call. The germline V gene encodes CDR1 SGHDT and CDR2 YYEEEE. The V end was cut by 0 bases, the J end by 3 bases, with 13 bases between. CDR3 length: 16 amino acids. CDR3 in DNA: TGTGCCAGCAGCTTGGCCCTAACAGAAGTTGGAAACACCATATATTTT. Amino acid sequence: CASSLALTEVGNTIYF.

V gene TRBV5-1 combines with J gene TRBJ1-2, with D possibly matching TRBD1 (6 bases). V lost 3 bases to trimming and J lost 1 base, with 10 bases between them. The length of the CDR3 is 14 residues. The germline gives CDR1 SGHRS, CDR2 YFSETQ. CDR3: CASSSTGRNYGYTF. DNA for the CDR3: TGCGCCAGCAGCTCGACAGGACGTAACTATGGCTACACCTTC.

This chain connects TRBV30 to TRBJ2-7, with D perhaps given as TRBD1 or TRBD2 (5 bases each). CDR1 GTSNPN and CDR2 SVGIG come from the germline V gene (reference sequence). The CDR3 runs to 15 residues. V dropped 3 bases and J dropped 3 bases, with 18 bases sitting between them. In DNA form, the CDR3 reads TGTGCCTGGAGGGGGGTGACCGAACTGGGCTACGAGCAGTACTTC. It specifies CAWRGVTELGYEQYF.

The J gene is TRBJ1-1, the V gene TRBV19; 7 bases match TRBD1. This CDR3 spans 15 amino acids. The germline CDR1 and CDR2 sequences are LNHDA and SQIVND (reference sequence). J gave up 0 bases and V 6 bases, and 7 bases lay outside the gene matches. CDR3 nucleotides: TGTGCCAGTAGCCACCGAGGGGGCTTGAACACTGAAGCTTTCTTT. Residues: CASSHRGGLNTEAFF.

The chain employs TRBV4-1 and TRBJ2-5; a weak D match, TRBD1 (6 bases). The germline V and J ends were trimmed by 3 bases and 5 bases, with 16 bases remaining between them. Per the germline V gene, CDR1 is MGHRA and CDR2 is YSYEKL. There are 15 residues in the CDR3. CDR3 amino acids: CASSHPTGLRETQYF. DNA for the CDR3: TGCGCCAGCAGCCACCCGACAGGTCTTCGGGAGACCCAGTACTTC.

J is TRBJ1-5 and V is TRBV2; D is unresolved. Looked up from germline, CDR1 is SNHLY and CDR2 is FYNNEI. The CDR3 contains 14 residues. Trimming left V 1 base short and J 0 bases short, with 4 bases between. CDR3 coding DNA: TGTGCCAGCAGTGAAGACGGTAGCAATCAGCCCCAGCATTTT. Translation gives CASSEDGSNQPQHF.

The V call is TRBV5-5, the J call TRBJ2-7; the match to TRBD2 covers 7 bases. The CDR3 has 16 residues. The ends lost 0 bases at V and 7 bases at J; junction bases unmatched: 13. Germline values: CDR1 SGHKS, CDR2 YYEKEE (reference sequence). The CDR3 DNA follows: TGTGCCAGCAGCTTGGATCGCGGACTAGGGAGATTGGAGCAGTACTTC. Its translation: CASSLDRGLGRLEQYF.

J is TRBJ2-6 and V is TRBV6-6, with D perhaps matching TRBD2 (6 bases). This CDR3 has 15 amino acids. V lost 6 bases, J lost 5 bases, and 14 bases lay in between. Germline-derived CDR1 and CDR2 are MNHNY and SVGAGI (reference sequence). The CDR3 nucleotides are TGTGCCAGCAGCTTCAAGGAGGGGAGGGCCAACGTCCTGACTTTC. Amino acid sequence: CASSFKEGRANVLTF.